A single sample is the source of the 27 T cell receptor beta chains below, sequenced in a study of blood T cell repertoires in COVID-19. Generated by immunoSEQ multiplex PCR, the TCRdb table keeps only in-frame clones and is missing some. The sample lists a few hundred thousand clones; 85% were seen once. Sequences were obtained from peripheral blood. The receptors were gathered from a woman younger than 30 with acute or convalescent COVID-19.

The V gene is TRBV27, the J gene TRBJ2-3, with D possibly matching TRBD1 (5 bases). Trimming took 5 bases from V and 2 from J, leaving 14 bases between them. Germline V gives CDR1 MNHEY, CDR2 SMNVEV (reference sequence). This CDR3 comprises 15 residues. As DNA, the CDR3 is TGTGCCAGCAGTCCGGGCAGGGCCACCACAGATACGCAGTATTTT. Translating gives CASSPGRATTDTQYF.

In this sample, this clone turned up a few times. The J gene is TRBJ1-1, the V gene TRBV2; a possible D gene is TRBD1 (6 bases). CDR1 is SNHLY, CDR2 FYNNEI, per germline. V dropped 4 bases and J dropped 1 base, with 22 bases sitting between them. CDR3 length: 18 residues. The CDR3 sequence is CASSAPPIQGFENTEAFF. CDR3 DNA sequence: TGTGCCAGCAGTGCCCCTCCAATACAGGGCTTCGAGAACACTGAAGCTTTCTTT. Using reference TRBV2 and TRBJ1-1 for the parts outside the CDR3, the full variable domain is EPEVTQTPSHQVTQMGQEVILRCVPISNHLYFYWYRQILGQKVEFLVSFYNNEISEKSEIFDDQFSVERPDGSNFTLKIRSTKLEDSAMYFCASSAPPIQGFENTEAFFGQGTRLTVV.

The gene calls are TRBV9 and TRBJ2-3, with 8 nucleotides matching TRBD2. CDR1 and CDR2 (germline): SGDLS, YYNGEE. After removal of 4 bases from V and 3 bases from J, the junction contained 10 bases not matched to a gene. This CDR3 spans 16 amino acids. The CDR3 coding sequence is TGTGCCAGCAGCCTACGTCCGGGGGGGCCGACAGATACGCAGTATTTT. Translated, it gives CASSLRPGGPTDTQYF.

This clone was picked up a small number of times. The chain has TRBV29-1 and TRBJ1-3; possibly TRBD1 for D (5 bases). There are 14 residues in the CDR3. V dropped 7 bases and J dropped 6 bases, with 19 bases sitting between them. CDR1 and CDR2 from the germline V gene are SQVTM and ANQGSEA. CDR3 loop: CSDSGKAPLNTIYF. CDR3 nucleotide sequence: TGCAGCGACTCAGGGAAGGCTCCATTAAACACCATATATTTT.

As concerns this clone: Other DNA sequences in the sample encode the same CDR3. The chain couples TRBV30 to TRBJ1-5; the D gene is possibly TRBD1 (6 bases). The CDR3 contains 14 residues. Germline CDR1 GTSNPN, CDR2 SVGIG (reference sequence). V was clipped by 0 bases and J by 4 bases, with 10 bases between them. As DNA, the CDR3 is TGTGCCTGGAGTGTAGGGCAGGGGAATCAGCCCCAGCATTTT. Protein sequence: CAWSVGQGNQPQHF.

The V and J genes are TRBV7-7 and TRBJ2-2; 11 bases agree with TRBD1. This CDR3 region has 18 residues. The ends lost 1 base at V and 4 bases at J; junction bases unmatched: 8. Germline V gene lookup returns CDR1 SSHAT and CDR2 FNYEAQ (reference sequence). The DNA for the CDR3 is TGTGCCAGCAGCTTAGAGGGAGGACAGGGGGCAAGCACCGGGGAGCTGTTTTTT. This codes for CASSLEGGQGASTGELFF.

This clone showed up just a few times. The J gene is TRBJ2-7, the V gene TRBV6-1; 10 nucleotides line up with TRBD2. The ends lost 2 bases at V and 6 bases at J; junction bases unmatched: 16. The CDR3 is 18 amino acids. The germline gives CDR1 MNHNS, CDR2 SASEGT. The CDR3 nucleotides are TGTGCCAGCAGTGAACCGCGGGCTATAGCGGGAGGCTCGGGCGAGCAGTACTTC. The encoded protein is CASSEPRAIAGGSGEQYF.

J is TRBJ1-2 and V is TRBV4-1, with a weak D call TRBD1 (6 bases). V lost 0 bases and J 7 bases, leaving 12 bases between the germline ends. CDR3 length: 14 residues. Germline loops: CDR1 MGHRA, CDR2 YSYEKL. The chain's CDR3 is CASSQDDRSSGYTF. The DNA of the CDR3 is TGCGCCAGCAGCCAAGACGACAGGTCGAGTGGCTACACCTTC.

The chain recombines TRBV5-1 with TRBJ2-5; no definite D call. Between the trimmed V and J ends, which lost 0 bases and 1 base, there was a span of 13 bases. Germline V gives CDR1 SGHRS, CDR2 YFSETQ. The CDR3 totals 16 residues. The CDR3 loop is CASSLVQLGTQETQYF. In DNA form, the CDR3 reads TGCGCCAGCAGCTTGGTTCAGCTAGGCACCCAAGAGACCCAGTACTTC.

The rearrangement uses TRBV15 and TRBJ2-3; D is possibly TRBD1 (7 bases). The V end lost 5 bases, the J end lost 2 bases, and 17 bases lay between the germline ends. The CDR3 runs 16 residues. In germline, CDR1 is LNHNV, CDR2 YYDKDF (reference sequence). DNA for the CDR3: TGTGCCACCAGCGGAGGGGGGCAGGGGGTCACAGATACGCAGTATTTT. Translating it yields CATSGGGQGVTDTQYF.

The genes are TRBV27 and TRBJ2-7, with TRBD2 as a possible D gene (5 bases). Germline V CDR1 and CDR2: MNHEY, SMNVEV (reference sequence). CDR3 length: 13 amino acids. V was trimmed by 5 bases and J by 6 bases, leaving 14 bases between them. In nucleotides, the CDR3 is TGTGCCAGCAGTGGACGAGCGGCAGGCGAGCAGTACTTC. Residues: CASSGRAAGEQYF.

V gene TRBV30 combines with J gene TRBJ1-6, with D perhaps matching TRBD1 (5 bases). This CDR3 is 15 amino acids long. Germline V gene lookup returns CDR1 GTSNPN and CDR2 SVGIG (reference sequence). V shed 5 bases and J shed 3 bases, with 14 bases lying between them. The CDR3 DNA follows: TGTGCCTGGTCATCGCGGGACGGCTATAATTCACCCCTCCACTTT. This sequence encodes CAWSSRDGYNSPLHF.

This clone has a single count. This chain links TRBV10-3 with TRBJ2-3; 8 bases map to TRBD2. J gave up 5 bases and V 10 bases, and 14 bases lay outside the gene matches. Germline V CDR1 and CDR2: ENHRY, SYGVKD. The length of the CDR3 is 15 residues. As DNA, the CDR3 is TGTGCCACCAAGACGACTAGCGACCTTGAAGATACGCAGTATTTT. It yields the protein CATKTTSDLEDTQYF.

The V gene is TRBV30, the J gene TRBJ1-6, with D uncertain. The CDR3 is 15 amino acids. The V and J ends lost 0 bases and 0 bases respectively, with 6 bases between them. The germline V gene encodes CDR1 GTSNPN and CDR2 SVGIG (reference sequence). Here the CDR3 DNA reads TGTGCCTGGAGTGTGGGGAGCTCCTATAATTCACCCCTCCACTTT. Its protein is CAWSVGSSYNSPLHF.

With regard to this clone: Other nucleotide sequences from this sample produce the same CDR3. V gene TRBV28 combines with J gene TRBJ2-7; possible D gene TRBD1, 5 bases. Germline V gene data show CDR1 as MDHEN and CDR2 as SYDVKM. There are 13 residues in the CDR3. V was cut by 5 bases and J by 1 base, with 9 bases left in between. The CDR3 coding sequence is TGTGCCAGCAGTAGACAGCATTCCTACGAGCAGTACTTC. It codes for CASSRQHSYEQYF. The full variable domain, completed using reference TRBV28 and TRBJ2-7, is DVKVTQSSRYLVKRTGEKVFLECVQDMDHENMFWYRQDPGLGLRLIYFSYDVKMKEKGDIPEGYSVSREKKERFSLILESASTNQTSMYLCASSRQHSYEQYFGPGTRLTVT.

The table lists this clone with a count of one. The rearrangement joins TRBV5-8 to TRBJ2-2; TRBD1 matches 7 bases. Germline V CDR1 and CDR2: SGHTS, YDEGEE. The CDR3 is made up of 14 amino acids. V dropped 4 bases and J dropped 9; count of bases not matched to a gene: 9. The CDR3 DNA reads as TGTGCCAGCAGCCTCTGGACAGGAACGAGGGAGCTGTTTTTT. Translating it yields CASSLWTGTRELFF.

The J gene is TRBJ2-7, the V gene TRBV5-1; the D gene is possibly TRBD1 (6 bases). The CDR3 runs 17 residues. The V gene's germline CDR1 is SGHRS and CDR2 YFSETQ. V lost 0 bases, J lost 2 bases, and 18 bases lay in between. CDR3 bases: TGCGCCAGCAGCTTGGATGACGGCACAGGGTGGGCCTACGAGCAGTACTTC. Its protein is CASSLDDGTGWAYEQYF.

The CDR3 DNA reads TGTGCCAGCAGTTACTCCCGGACAGCGAACACTGAAGCTTTCTTT. It codes for CASSYSRTANTEAFF. The genes are TRBV6-6 and TRBJ1-1, with a possible D match to TRBD1 (6 bases). This CDR3 is 15 amino acids long. V was pared by 0 bases and J by 1 base, with 9 bases between. Germline CDR1 MNHNY, CDR2 SVGAGI (reference sequence).

This clone was seen just once. The V gene is TRBV6-4, the J gene TRBJ1-4; 7 bases fit TRBD1. V shed 6 bases, J shed 7 bases, and the junction held 11 bases outside the gene matches. The CDR3 runs to 15 residues. CDR1 is MRHNA, CDR2 SNTAGT, per germline. CDR3 coding DNA: TGTGCCAGCAGGTTTAGGGGGCGGTTGGGTGAAAAACTGTTTTTT. Its translation: CASRFRGRLGEKLFF.

This clone showed up just once. V and J are TRBV9 and TRBJ2-5; 11 bases align to TRBD2. The CDR3 has 17 residues. Unmatched junction bases numbered 6, after V lost 0 bases and J lost 2 bases. Germline V CDR1 and CDR2: SGDLS, YYNGEE. CDR3: CASSVDPGLAAQETQYF. As DNA, the CDR3 is TGTGCCAGCAGCGTAGACCCGGGACTAGCGGCTCAAGAGACCCAGTACTTC.

This sequence joins TRBV19 and TRBJ2-2, with D possibly being TRBD1 (5 bases). Germline values: CDR1 LNHDA, CDR2 SQIVND (reference sequence). V shed 5 bases and J shed 7 bases, with 14 bases lying between them. CDR3 size: 14 residues. The CDR3, as DNA: TGTGCCAGTAGTGCAAGGGGTCCGGGCGGGGAGCTGTTTTTT. It yields the protein CASSARGPGGELFF.

The sample holds one count of this clone. V gene TRBV5-1 combines with J gene TRBJ2-6; the D is unclear. This CDR3 has 15 residues. The germline V gene encodes CDR1 SGHRS and CDR2 YFSETQ. Trimming took off 4 bases at V and 0 bases at J, with 8 bases between the two ends. The CDR3 region has the DNA TGCGCCAGCAGCAGCGCCAGCTCTGGGGCCAACGTCCTGACTTTC. Translating it yields CASSSASSGANVLTF.

The V and J genes are TRBV28 and TRBJ1-5; 8 positions agree with TRBD1. The CDR3 totals 17 residues. Trimming at V came to 6 bases and at J to 2 bases, leaving 12 bases not matched to a gene. Germline assignment: CDR1 MDHEN and CDR2 SYDVKM. The CDR3 sequence is CASRKPRQGSGNQPQHF. In nucleotides, the CDR3 is TGTGCCAGCAGAAAGCCTCGACAGGGGTCTGGCAATCAGCCCCAGCATTTT.

The chain recombines TRBV9 with TRBJ2-1; 10 bases match TRBD2. V lost 0 bases to trimming and J lost 7 bases; unmatched junction nucleotides: 4. The germline gives CDR1 SGDLS, CDR2 YYNGEE. This CDR3 has 15 amino acids. For the CDR3, the DNA is TGTGCCAGCAGCGTAGGGTCTAGCGGGAGTAATGAGCAGTTCTTC. Its translation: CASSVGSSGSNEQFF.

CDR3 loop: CATSSGKTTTNEKLFF. The CDR3 region has the DNA TGTGCCACCAGCAGCGGAAAGACAACAACTAATGAAAAACTGTTTTTT. This chain joins TRBV15 and TRBJ1-4; no definite D call. CDR1 and CDR2 (germline): LNHNV, YYDKDF (reference sequence). Trimming removed 3 bases at V and 0 bases at J, with 11 bases between. The CDR3 is made up of 16 amino acids.

This clone was detected only once. The genes are TRBV19 and TRBJ2-1, with 11 bases aligning to TRBD2. The V gene end was trimmed by 6 bases and the J gene end by 6 bases; junction bases not matched to a gene: 13. This CDR3 has 17 residues. CDR1 is LNHDA and CDR2 is SQIVND in the germline V gene (reference sequence). The DNA of the CDR3 is TGTGCCAGTAGCCCCCCCACCGGGACTAGCGGCACCAATGAGCAGTTCTTC. It is translated as CASSPPTGTSGTNEQFF.

This chain links TRBV6-5 with TRBJ2-7, with TRBD2 matching 8 bases. The trim removed 0 bases at V and 3 bases at J, leaving 4 bases unmatched. CDR1 MNHEY and CDR2 SVGAGI come from the germline V gene. This CDR3 is 15 amino acids long. CDR3 coding DNA: TGTGCCAGCAGTTACTCGTCGAGCGGGAGCTACGAGCAGTACTTC. Translated: CASSYSSSGSYEQYF.